The 6 T cell receptor beta chains below all came from one sample that was sequenced in a study of regulatory T cells in long-lasting Graves disease. CDR3-region Arm-PCR and iRepertoire HTBI primers produced the TCR beta libraries. TCRdb redid the calling of the multiplex PCR reads with MiXCR, one entry per CDR3 protein. The sample shows 450,000 to 500,000 distinct CDR3 sequences, 15% to 20% of them seen only once. The sample's time point: newly diagnosed GD, antithyroid drugs for less than 3 months. The TCR library was made from RNA that had been extracted from PBMCs in TRIzol. These records were also assigned to another study, of T cells in Graves' hyperthyroidism and ophthalmopathy.

The material was peripheral blood mononuclear cells (PBMCs), obtained at new diagnosis, from a patient treated with antithyroid drugs. Receptor source: a man aged 40-49 years with Graves disease.

This clonotype was counted many times. V gene TRBV5-1 combines with J gene TRBJ2-3, with D tentatively TRBD2 (6 bases). Germline V CDR1 and CDR2: SGHRS, YFSETQ. This CDR3 is 15 amino acids long. Trimming removed 1 base at V and 1 base at J, with 10 bases between. CDR3 sequence (DNA): TGCGCCAGCAGCTTGTTTGGACTACGCACAGATACGCAGTATTTT. It codes for CASSLFGLRTDTQYF.

This clonotype has at least ten counts. The chain carries TRBV20-1 and TRBJ2-2; TRBD2 agrees at 11 bases. Germline values: CDR1 DFQATT, CDR2 SNEGSKA (reference sequence). This CDR3 comprises 14 residues. Trimming took 3 bases from V and 5 from J; bases not matched to a gene: 2. This chain's CDR3 is CSARTSGITGELFF. The CDR3 bases are TGCAGTGCTAGGACTAGCGGGATAACCGGGGAGCTGTTTTTT.

With respect to this clonotype: A clone one base away is much larger, so this may be a read error. The chain recombines TRBV27 with TRBJ1-1; 7 bases agree with TRBD1. The CDR3 is made up of 16 amino acids. CDR1 and CDR2 (germline): MNHEY, SMNVEV (reference sequence). The CDR3, as DNA: TGTGCCAGCAGTTTAACTACAGGGGCCGTGAACACTGGAGCTTTCTTT. Encoded protein: CASSLTTGAVNTGAFF.

This clonotype was counted ten times or more. The chain recombines TRBV10-3 with TRBJ2-7; 7 bases match TRBD1. Germline CDR1 and CDR2: ENHRY and SYGVKD. The V segment lost 6 bases and the J segment 0 bases; nucleotides outside the gene matches: 5. CDR3 length equals 14 residues. The chain's CDR3 is CAIRTGMSSYEQYF. For the CDR3, the DNA is TGTGCCATCAGGACAGGGATGAGCTCCTACGAGCAGTACTTC.

The CDR3 sequence is CASSIGTLSGNTIYF. The CDR3 bases are TGTGCCAGTAGCATCGGGACACTCTCTGGAAACACCATATATTTT. The chain carries TRBV19 and TRBJ1-3; D is possibly TRBD1 (6 bases). Germline V gives CDR1 LNHDA, CDR2 SQIVND (reference sequence). This CDR3 has 15 amino acids. Trimming shortened V by 6 bases and J by 0 bases, and 12 bases separated the two germline ends.

This clonotype was recorded a few times. The V and J genes are TRBV7-9 and TRBJ2-5; TRBD2 matches 7 bases. Germline-derived CDR1 and CDR2 are SEHNR and FQNEAQ (reference sequence). The trim removed 5 bases at V and 2 bases at J, leaving 8 bases unmatched. The CDR3 loop spans 15 amino acids. Here the CDR3 DNA reads TGTGCCAGCAGCCCCTCGCTAGCGGATCAAGAGACCCAGTACTTC. It encodes CASSPSLADQETQYF.